A selection of T cell receptor beta chains follows, all from one sample in a study of a mutant IDH1 vaccine in newly diagnosed glioma. Their specific antigens are unknown. Generated by immunoSEQ multiplex PCR, the TCRdb table keeps only in-frame clones and is missing some. The sample has fewer than 45,000 clones, 81% seen once. Sample: PBMCs, taken from a glioma patient whose treatment included an IDH1 peptide vaccine. These TCRs come from a woman aged 40 to 49 with glioma. Some clones in this sample may be carry-over from other donors' samples. Each CDR3 is given with its conserved first and last residue. Fields, in order: J gene, clone size, V gene, D gene, CDR3 DNA, CDR3 protein. D genes are given only for firm matches. Clone size is given for some rows only: seen once, a few or many times, or a class if the clone is expanded.

TRBJ1-2	-	TRBV6-5	-	TGTGCCAGCAGTGGCCGGGGGTATGGCTACACCTTC	CASSGRGYGYTF
TRBJ1-1	few	TRBV10-3	-	TGTGCCATCAGTGACACAGGAAAAACTGAAGCTTTCTTT	CAISDTGKTEAFF
TRBJ1-4	-	TRBV5-1	-	TGCGCCAGCAGCTTGGGGGTCGGAACAACTAATGAAAAACTGTTTTTT	CASSLGVGTTNEKLFF
TRBJ2-5	-	TRBV11-3	TRBD1	TGTGCCAGCAGCGACAGGGGACAAGAGACCCAGTACTTC	CASSDRGQETQYF
TRBJ2-2	-	TRBV4-3	-	TGCGCCAGCAGCCTCCGGATTAGGGAGGATCGGGAGCTGTTTTTT	CASSLRIREDRELFF
TRBJ2-1	-	TRBV11-2	-	TGTGCCAGCAGCTCCCGGAGATTAAATGAGCAGTTCTTC	CASSSRRLNEQFF
TRBJ2-2	-	TRBV19	TRBD1	TGTGCCAGTAGTATTCCACAGGGGGCCGCCGGGGAGCTGTTTTTT	CASSIPQGAAGELFF
TRBJ2-7	-	TRBV19	-	TGTGCCAGTCCCTTGACAGCCATAGTCTACGAGCAGTACTTC	CASPLTAIVYEQYF
TRBJ1-1	few	TRBV7-3	TRBD1	TGTGCCAGCAGCCCCGGGACAGGGCGGGACACTGAAGCTTTCTTT	CASSPGTGRDTEAFF
TRBJ1-3	-	TRBV4-1	-	TGCGCCAGCAGCCCAGATCCCAACAGGGAGGGAACCATATATTTT	CASSPDPNREGTIYF
TRBJ2-3	-	TRBV14	-	TGTGCCAGCAGCCTCATCGAGGCAGATACGCAGTATTTT	CASSLIEADTQYF
TRBJ1-4	-	TRBV27	-	TGTGCCAGCAGTCCCTACCCGACAGGAACTAATGAAAAACTGTTTTTT	CASSPYPTGTNEKLFF
TRBJ2-3	-	TRBV7-2	TRBD2	TGTGCCAGCAGCCTCCCTCGGGCGGGGGGGCTGGATACGCAGTATTTT	CASSLPRAGGLDTQYF
TRBJ1-1	few	TRBV2	-	TGTGCCAGCAGTGAGGAACGCCAAGCTTTCTTT	CASSEERQAFF
TRBJ2-5	-	TRBV10-3	TRBD1	TGTGCCACGAAGGGGGGACAGGCACAAGAGACCCAGTACTTC	CATKGGQAQETQYF
TRBJ1-4	once	TRBV28	-	TGTGCCGCTAAGGAAGGGGCGGGAGTGGAAAAACTGTTTTTT	CAAKEGAGVEKLFF
TRBJ1-1	once	TRBV19	-	TGTGCCAGTAACCTCAGGAGGGGAGGGAATGAAGCTTTCTTT	CASNLRRGGNEAFF
TRBJ2-1	-	TRBV19	TRBD2	TGTGCCAGTCGGGCGGGAGGGCCAGTCAATGAGCAGTTCTTC	CASRAGGPVNEQFF
TRBJ1-5	-	TRBV10-1	TRBD1	TGCGCCAGCAGAAGACAGGGGGCAAGGCAGCCCCAGCATTTT	CASRRQGARQPQHF
TRBJ2-5	-	TRBV6-4	TRBD2	TGTGCCAGCAGCTTACCCGGGAGGGCCGGGGAAGAGACCCAGTACTTC	CASSLPGRAGEETQYF
TRBJ2-7	-	TRBV4-3	-	TGCGCCAGCAGCCAAGATAGTTCAGGGTGGTACGAGCAGTACTTC	CASSQDSSGWYEQYF
TRBJ2-5	-	TRBV20-1	-	TGCAGTGCTAGGTGGGGAGAGACCCAGTACTTC	CSARWGETQYF
TRBJ2-6	-	TRBV7-2	-	TGTGCCAGCGGGGCGGGTCTAAACTCTGGGGCCAACGTCCTGACTTTC	CASGAGLNSGANVLTF
TRBJ2-7	few	TRBV7-9	TRBD2	TGTGCCAGCACAAGGCTGCGGGGGGGACAATACGAGCAGTACTTC	CASTRLRGGQYEQYF
TRBJ2-7	few	TRBV28	TRBD1	TGTGCCAGCAGTTTAAGTATGGGACAGGGTTCCTACGAGCAGTACTTC	CASSLSMGQGSYEQYF
TRBJ2-7	-	TRBV29-1	-	TGCAGCGTTGCATCAACAGGGAGCGAGCAGTACTTC	CSVASTGSEQYF
TRBJ2-2	once	TRBV27	-	TGTGCCAGCAGTTTAGGAGGCACCGGGGAGCTGTTTTTT	CASSLGGTGELFF
TRBJ2-4	-	TRBV5-1	TRBD1	TGCGCCAGCAGCTTGGACGGACAGGGATGGGATCCGAACATTCAGTACTTC	CASSLDGQGWDPNIQYF
TRBJ2-1	-	TRBV7-6	-	TGTGCCAGCAGCTTAGGTCGCGGGCGAAATGAGCAGTTCTTC	CASSLGRGRNEQFF
TRBJ1-4	-	TRBV6-1	-	TGTGCCAGCACGTTTGATCGAAAACTGTTTTTT	CASTFDRKLFF
TRBJ1-2	-	TRBV6-5	-	TGTGCCAGCAGCCAAAAAAGCAGTGGCTACACCTTC	CASSQKSSGYTF
TRBJ1-4	-	TRBV28	-	TGTGCCAGCAGTTCCACGGACAGTCGCGAAAAACTGTTTTTT	CASSSTDSREKLFF
TRBJ2-3	-	TRBV7-8	-	TGTGCCAGCAGCTCCACTATCGACAGGTACACAGATACGCAGTATTTT	CASSSTIDRYTDTQYF
TRBJ2-3	-	TRBV7-2	TRBD2	TGTGCCAGCCTTCCCATGGCGGGAGGCGCCGGGCATACGCAGTATTTT	CASLPMAGGAGHTQYF
TRBJ1-4	-	TRBV7-9	-	TGTGCCAGCAGCCCACGACGGGGGGCCAACCCTGCAACTAATGAAAAACTGTTTTTT	CASSPRRGANPATNEKLFF
TRBJ1-6	-	TRBV27	-	TGTGCCAGCAGTTATCGGGAGAATTCACCCCTCCACTTT	CASSYRENSPLHF
TRBJ2-7	-	TRBV10-1	-	TGCGCCAGCAGTGTAGCCAGGGGCCACAGTCGCGGCTCCTACGAGCAGTACTTC	CASSVARGHSRGSYEQYF
TRBJ1-2	-	TRBV5-4	-	TGTGCCAGCAGCTTGGTGGGCCCGCCTAAAGGCTACACCTTC	CASSLVGPPKGYTF
TRBJ1-6	few	TRBV28	-	TGTGCCAGCAGTTTAGGTCCCCCAGGATCCTATAATTCACCCCTCCACTTT	CASSLGPPGSYNSPLHF
TRBJ1-4	-	TRBV28	-	TGTGCCAGCAGTTCCCCCTTAGAAAAACTGTTTTTT	CASSSPLEKLFF
TRBJ1-3	-	TRBV19	-	TGTGCCAGTAGCTGGGGACCTATCTCTGGAAACACCATATATTTT	CASSWGPISGNTIYF
TRBJ2-3	-	TRBV5-1	TRBD2	TGCGCCAGCAGCATCGGACTAGCGGGAGATACGCAGTATTTT	CASSIGLAGDTQYF
TRBJ2-3	-	TRBV6-1	-	TGTGCCAGCAGAAACACTGGGATGGCAGATACGCAGTATTTT	CASRNTGMADTQYF
TRBJ2-1	-	TRBV19	-	TGTGCCAGTACCCAGACGGGCAGGGAGCAGTTCTTC	CASTQTGREQFF
TRBJ2-3	-	TRBV7-6	TRBD1	TGTGCCAGCAGCTTATTCGGGGACAGGGCCACAGATACGCAGTATTTT	CASSLFGDRATDTQYF
TRBJ1-4	-	TRBV15	-	TGCGGTCGGGCAGCTTATGAAGAAAAACTGTTTTTT	CGRAAYEEKLFF
TRBJ2-1	-	TRBV14	TRBD2	TGTGCCAGCAGCCAAGAGTCACTAGCGGGAGGAAATGAGCAGTTCTTC	CASSQESLAGGNEQFF
TRBJ1-5	-	TRBV4-3	-	TGCGCCAGCAGCCAAGGGCTCAATCAGCCCCAGCATTTT	CASSQGLNQPQHF
TRBJ2-7	-	TRBV20-1	TRBD1	TGCAGTGCTGCACAGGGGGACGAGCAGTACTTC	CSAAQGDEQYF
TRBJ1-1	-	TRBV29-1	-	TGCAGCGTTGTGCAGAGAAAAGCTTTCTTT	CSVVQRKAFF
TRBJ2-7	once	TRBV28	-	TGTGCCAGCAGTTTAACCTCGGGCGGTTACGAGCAGTACTTC	CASSLTSGGYEQYF
TRBJ1-5	-	TRBV7-8	-	TGTGCCAGCAGCTTGGACGAGTTTCGCAATCAGCCCCAGCATTTT	CASSLDEFRNQPQHF
TRBJ1-5	once	TRBV6-1	-	TGTGCCAGCAGTGAAGGCCGCCATCAGCCCCAGCATTTT	CASSEGRHQPQHF
TRBJ2-3	-	TRBV13	-	TGTGCCAGCAACTCATATGCAGATACGCAGTATTTT	CASNSYADTQYF
TRBJ1-2	-	TRBV9	-	TGTGCCAGCAGCGAAACAGGACTAGCTAACTATGGCTACACCTTC	CASSETGLANYGYTF
TRBJ1-1	-	TRBV28	-	TGTGCCAGCAGTCCAGGTGGGAACACTGAAGCTTTCTTT	CASSPGGNTEAFF
TRBJ1-3	-	TRBV28	-	TGTGCCAGCACGGGGTTCGCTGGAAACACCATATATTTT	CASTGFAGNTIYF
TRBJ2-1	-	TRBV4-1	-	TGCGCCAGCAGCCATGAGGACTACAATGAGCAGTTCTTC	CASSHEDYNEQFF
TRBJ2-1	-	TRBV11-2	-	TGTGCCAGCAGCTTAGGTGCCAGCATAGCTGGGAATGAGCAGTTCTTC	CASSLGASIAGNEQFF